This T cell receptor beta chain was identified in a study of blood T cell repertoires in COVID-19. Germline V gives CDR1 MGHRA, CDR2 YSYEKL. CDR3 size: 16 residues. With 5 bases removed from V and 8 bases from J, the gap between germline ends came to 21 bases. The protocol was immunoSEQ multiplex PCR, while the TCRdb copy is restricted to in-frame clones and leaves out a portion. The sample carries some 450,000 clones, around 90% recorded once. The clonotype originates from a man aged 18 to 30 with COVID-19, enrolled during active disease. The source material was peripheral blood. V usage is TRBV4-1 and J usage is TRBJ1-4; tentatively, D is TRBD1 (5 bases). CDR3 sequence: CASSLGGARVEEKLFF. In DNA, the CDR3 is TGCGCCAGCAGCTTAGGAGGGGCCAGGGTAGAAGAAAAACTGTTTTTT.